This T cell receptor (beta chain) was captured by sequencing in a study of OX40 agonist ivuxolimab in advanced cancers. Across the whole study: Subjects had a mean age of about 60 years, with a range of roughly 23 to 79; roughly 83% were male. Therapy given before enrollment (anti-PD-1, anti-PD-L1 or anti-CTLA-4) was allowed, and roughly 42% had some.

Germline lookup yields CDR1 SQVTM and CDR2 ANQGSEA. The V segment lost 2 bases and the J segment 6 bases; nucleotides outside the gene matches: 8. The CDR3 is 14 amino acids. Profiling relied on immunoSEQ multiplex PCR, and the TCRdb table lists in-frame clones only, not all of them. Among about 60,000 clones, roughly 80% were seen once, and the ten largest hold less than 2%. The timepoints at which blood was sampled were baseline, cycle 4 day 1, and cycle 7 day 1. Study-wide points: Clones of CD4+ and CD8+ blood T cells grew by week 6 at doses of 0.1 to 3.0 mg/kg.

On this clone itself: The antigen is not known.

This rearrangement joins TRBV29-1 to TRBJ1-2; TRBD1 matches at 8 bases. Material: CD4+ or CD8+ T cells sorted from blood, obtained in a trial of the OX40 agonist ivuxolimab. This TCR came from an adult with an advanced solid tumor such as melanoma, head and neck, liver or kidney cancer. The CDR3 DNA sequence: TGCAGCGTTGAAACCGGGACAGGACATGATGGCTACACCTTC. It encodes CSVETGTGHDGYTF.